Listed here are 31 T cell receptor beta chains from one sample, sequenced in a study of blood T cell repertoires in COVID-19. Repertoires were generated with immunoSEQ multiplex PCR, while TCRdb's copy carries only in-frame clones and drops some. The table lists about 220,000 clones, about 78% of them singletons, with 7.2% in the top ten. Sequencing was performed on peripheral blood. The source is a woman between 70 and 85 years old with acute or convalescent COVID-19.

The V gene is TRBV5-1, the J gene TRBJ1-2, with 11 bases identical to TRBD1. The germline V gene encodes CDR1 SGHRS and CDR2 YFSETQ. The CDR3 spans 14 residues. Unmatched junction bases numbered 4, after V lost 4 bases and J lost 5 bases. CDR3 sequence (DNA): TGCGCCAGCAGCCTGGGACAGGGGGGGTATGGCTACACCTTC. Translated: CASSLGQGGYGYTF.

This chain connects TRBV19 to TRBJ1-5; D is perhaps TRBD1 (6 bases). The ends were cut back, 4 bases at V and 7 bases at J, with 23 bases in the middle. The CDR3 covers 17 residues. Germline V gene data show CDR1 as LNHDA and CDR2 as SQIVND (reference sequence). The CDR3 bases are TGTGCCAGTAGTAAGGGGGACACCCGAGGGAGTAGACAGCCCCAGCATTTT. This translates into CASSKGDTRGSRQPQHF.

The chain links TRBV19 to TRBJ2-7; tentatively, D is TRBD1 (6 bases). The CDR3 totals 12 residues. Germline V gene data show CDR1 as LNHDA and CDR2 as SQIVND (reference sequence). V lost 9 bases and J lost 1, with 10 bases in between. The CDR3 region has the DNA TGTGCCAGCGGAACAGGGTCCTACGAGCAGTACTTC. Translation gives CASGTGSYEQYF.

The rearrangement joins TRBV6-5 to TRBJ2-5, with D possibly matching TRBD1 (6 bases). This CDR3 spans 15 amino acids. The ends were cut back, 6 bases at V and 2 bases at J, with 16 bases in the middle. Germline V gene sequence: CDR1 MNHEY, CDR2 SVGAGI. CDR3 coding DNA: TGTGCCAGCAGAACCACAGGGAAGGGTCAAGAGACCCAGTACTTC. It encodes CASRTTGKGQETQYF.

This chain joins TRBV15 and TRBJ2-1; 8 bases line up with TRBD1. Looked up from germline, CDR1 is LNHNV and CDR2 is YYDKDF (reference sequence). This CDR3 comprises 14 residues. Unmatched junction bases numbered 5, after V lost 3 bases and J lost 7 bases. CDR3 sequence reads: CATSSRQGRNEQFF. CDR3 nucleotides: TGTGCCACCAGCAGTAGACAGGGGAGGAATGAGCAGTTCTTC.

In its sample, this clone was seen a few times. This sequence joins TRBV2 and TRBJ1-5; D may be TRBD1 (6 bases). The CDR3 has 11 residues. V shed 5 bases and J shed 16 bases, with 15 bases lying between them. CDR1 is SNHLY and CDR2 is FYNNEI in the germline V gene. CDR3 nucleotide sequence: TGTGCCAGCAGTCCTGGGGGCATCCCTCATTTT. Amino acid sequence: CASSPGGIPHF.

This clone has just a few counts. The chain recombines TRBV3-1 (or the pseudogene TRBV3-2) with TRBJ2-3, with D possibly matching TRBD1 (5 bases). With 2 bases removed from V and 4 bases from J, the gap between germline ends came to 7 bases. The CDR3 extends over 13 amino acids. CDR1 LGHDT and CDR2 YNNKEL come from the germline V gene (reference sequence). The CDR3 DNA follows: TGTGCCAGCAGCCAAACAGGTTCAGATACGCAGTATTTT. This codes for CASSQTGSDTQYF.

The rearrangement joins TRBV5-1 to TRBJ2-1; TRBD2 agrees at 7 bases. Germline CDR1 reads SGHRS; CDR2 reads YFSETQ. V was pared by 1 base and J by 8 bases, with 6 bases of the junction left unmatched. The CDR3 length is 14 residues. The CDR3 is CASSLWLAADEQFF. CDR3 in DNA: TGCGCCAGCAGCTTGTGGCTAGCGGCAGATGAGCAGTTCTTC.

The chain has TRBV5-4 and TRBJ2-1; 9 nucleotides match TRBD2. This CDR3 is 14 amino acids long. Germline V lookup: CDR1 SGHNT, CDR2 YYREEE (reference sequence). V lost 2 bases to trimming and J lost 7 bases; unmatched junction nucleotides: 4. CDR3 residues: CASSLAGGKNEQFF. The DNA of the CDR3 is TGTGCCAGCAGCTTAGCGGGGGGTAAAAATGAGCAGTTCTTC.

The chain is built from TRBV2 and TRBJ2-7; 7 bases agree with TRBD1. V was clipped by 7 bases and J by 3 bases; unmatched bases: 6. Germline loops: CDR1 SNHLY, CDR2 FYNNEI. CDR3 length: 13 residues. CDR3 bases: TGTGCCAGCAAGCAGGACAGGATCTACGAGCAGTACGTC. Protein: CASKQDRIYEQYV.

This rearrangement joins TRBV5-4 to TRBJ2-1; the match to TRBD2 covers 7 bases. Germline V gives CDR1 SGHNT, CDR2 YYREEE (reference sequence). The trim removed 4 bases at V and 2 bases at J, leaving 9 bases unmatched. This CDR3 has 16 residues. The DNA of the CDR3 is TGTGCCAGCAGCCCTGGACTAGGACCCACCTACAATGAGCAGTTCTTC. It specifies CASSPGLGPTYNEQFF.

This chain links TRBV12-3 or TRBV12-4 with TRBJ2-3; D uncertain. V was pared by 5 bases and J by 6 bases, with 12 bases between. The CDR3 extends over 13 amino acids. As DNA, the CDR3 is TGTGCCAGCAGTACCGGAAACGGGGATACGCAGTATTTT. Its protein is CASSTGNGDTQYF.

The V call is TRBV4-1, the J call TRBJ1-1; 8 bases line up with TRBD1. The CDR3 length is 13 residues. Losses at the gene ends were 2 bases for V and 7 bases for J; bases not matched to a gene: 3. Per germline, CDR1 MGHRA and CDR2 YSYEKL. CDR3 sequence: CASSQYRGYEAFF. The DNA for the CDR3 is TGCGCCAGCAGCCAATACAGGGGGTATGAAGCTTTCTTT.

The CDR3 loop is CAWSVSLTDTQYF. DNA of the CDR3: TGTGCCTGGAGTGTTAGCCTCACAGATACGCAGTATTTT. The rearrangement links TRBV30 to TRBJ2-3; no clear D gene. Per the germline V gene, CDR1 is GTSNPN and CDR2 is SVGIG (reference sequence). Trimming removed 0 bases at V and 2 bases at J, with 6 bases between. The CDR3 consists of 13 residues.

The chain employs TRBV6-5 and TRBJ2-7; 7 positions agree with TRBD2. The CDR3 spans 15 residues. The germline gives CDR1 MNHEY, CDR2 SVGAGI. After removal of 8 bases from V and 9 bases from J, the junction contained 19 bases not matched to a gene. The DNA of the CDR3 is TGTGCCAGCGCCCTGGGGGGGAGAGTCCGTGAGGTGCAGTACTTC. Protein: CASALGGRVREVQYF.

The chain combines TRBV27 with TRBJ2-5; TRBD1 aligns across 9 bases. The CDR3 covers 14 residues. With 6 bases clipped from V and 2 bases from J, the junction kept 4 bases outside the gene matches. Germline V gene lookup returns CDR1 MNHEY and CDR2 SMNVEV (reference sequence). CDR3 sequence: CASSGTGKQETQYF. The CDR3 region has the DNA TGTGCCAGCAGCGGGACAGGGAAGCAAGAGACCCAGTACTTC.

The rearrangement uses TRBV6-1 and TRBJ1-4, with D perhaps TRBD1 (5 bases). This CDR3 is 17 amino acids long. V shed 4 bases and J shed 0 bases, with 15 bases lying between them. Germline V gene sequence: CDR1 MNHNS, CDR2 SASEGT. The CDR3 coding sequence is TGTGCCAGCAGTGTCCAGGGTTCCCCGGCAACTAATGAAAAACTGTTTTTT. Its translation: CASSVQGSPATNEKLFF.

The chain links TRBV19 to TRBJ1-1; weak D call: TRBD1 (5 bases). The CDR3 length is 15 residues. Germline loops: CDR1 LNHDA, CDR2 SQIVND (reference sequence). V was pared by 4 bases and J by 3 bases, with 15 bases between. DNA of the CDR3: TGTGCCAGTAGTAGATTGAGCCGGGACTACACTGAAGCTTTCTTT. It codes for CASSRLSRDYTEAFF.

The rearrangement joins TRBV25-1 to TRBJ2-1, with 7 nucleotides matching TRBD2. CDR1 and CDR2 (germline): MGHDK, SYGVNS. After removal of 4 bases from V and 0 bases from J, the junction contained 9 bases not matched to a gene. The CDR3 is 17 amino acids. The CDR3 region has the DNA TGTGCCAGCAGTGCCGAGGGACTACCCGACTCCTACAATGAGCAGTTCTTC. It codes for CASSAEGLPDSYNEQFF.

V and J are TRBV16 and TRBJ1-6; D is unclear. This CDR3 has 13 residues. Trimming took off 4 bases at V and 3 bases at J, with 4 bases between the two ends. Per the germline V gene, CDR1 is KGHSY and CDR2 is FQNENV. The CDR3 spells CASSPVYNSPLHF. CDR3 DNA sequence: TGTGCCAGCAGCCCGGTCTATAATTCACCCCTCCACTTT. Together with reference TRBV16 and TRBJ1-6, the CDR3 gives the full variable domain: GEEVAQTPKHLVRGEGQKAKLYCAPIKGHSYVFWYQQVLKNEFKFLISFQNENVFDETGMPKERFSAKCLPNSPCSLEIQATKLEDSAVYFCASSPVYNSPLHFGNGTRLTVT.

This clone was found once. This chain joins TRBV9 and TRBJ2-2; 8 bases fit TRBD2. After removal of 0 bases from V and 4 bases from J, the junction contained 5 bases not matched to a gene. CDR1 and CDR2 (germline): SGDLS, YYNGEE. This CDR3 region has 16 residues. The CDR3: CASSVDSAGGTGELFF. CDR3 bases: TGTGCCAGCAGCGTAGATTCGGCGGGGGGCACCGGGGAGCTGTTTTTT.

This clone turned up a few times. The chain recombines TRBV6-5 with TRBJ2-2; no firm D call. V was clipped by 7 bases and J by 0 bases, with 12 bases between them. Germline CDR1 and CDR2: MNHEY and SVGAGI. CDR3 length: 15 amino acids. CDR3: CASTLTFPNTGELFF. CDR3 coding DNA: TGTGCCAGCACCCTGACTTTTCCGAACACCGGGGAGCTGTTTTTT.

The J gene is TRBJ1-1, the V gene TRBV4-3; 8 bases match TRBD1. The CDR3 is 14 amino acids. The ends lost 3 bases at V and 4 bases at J; junction bases unmatched: 4. Germline CDR1 LGHNA, CDR2 YSLEER. CDR3 amino acids: CASSQGDRFTEAFF. The DNA of the CDR3 is TGCGCCAGCAGCCAGGGGGACAGGTTCACTGAAGCTTTCTTT.

This chain uses TRBV6-5 with TRBJ1-4, with 11 bases identical to TRBD1. Losses at the gene ends were 5 bases for V and 6 bases for J; bases not matched to a gene: 2. Looked up from germline, CDR1 is MNHEY and CDR2 is SVGAGI. This CDR3 comprises 14 residues. In nucleotides, the CDR3 is TGTGCCAGCAGTCTGGACAGGGGGCATGAAAAACTGTTTTTT. Its protein is CASSLDRGHEKLFF.

The rearrangement links TRBV28 to TRBJ2-1; TRBD1 is a possible D gene (6 bases). The V gene's germline CDR1 is MDHEN and CDR2 SYDVKM. V lost 6 bases and J lost 5, with 11 bases in between. The CDR3 consists of 13 residues. This CDR3 reads CASSLTGDNEQFF. The CDR3 DNA is TGTGCCAGCAGCTTGACAGGTGACAATGAGCAGTTCTTC.

The rearrangement uses TRBV5-1 and TRBJ2-6, with 10 positions matching TRBD1. This CDR3 has 19 residues. The V and J ends lost 5 bases and 0 bases, in that order; junction bases with no gene match: 11. CDR1 and CDR2 (germline): SGHRS, YFSETQ. In DNA, the CDR3 is TGCGCCAGCAGGCTTGGAGGGACAGGGGTTCTCTCTGGGGCCAACGTCCTGACTTTC. It translates to CASRLGGTGVLSGANVLTF.

V and J are TRBV12-3 or TRBV12-4 and TRBJ1-2, with no clear D. There are 12 residues in the CDR3. Deletions cut 5 bases from V and 6 bases from J, with 10 bases between. In DNA, the CDR3 is TGTGCCAGCAGTCCCGGGAGGGATGGCTACACCTTC. Translating it yields CASSPGRDGYTF.

Turning to this clone: This may be a read error, as it is one base from a much larger clone. The chain employs TRBV7-2 and TRBJ2-6, with 7 bases fitting TRBD1. Trimming took 2 bases from V and 2 from J; bases not matched to a gene: 0. This CDR3 has 15 amino acids. CDR1 is SGHTA, CDR2 FQGNSA, per germline. The CDR3 reads CASSLQGAGANVLTF. The DNA for the CDR3 is TGTGCCAGCAGCTTACAGGGGGCTGGGGCCAACGTCCTGACTTTC.

DNA of the CDR3: TGTGCCAGCAGTGACCACAGGGTGGCCTATAATTCACCCCTCCACTTT. This codes for CASSDHRVAYNSPLHF. The gene calls are TRBV6-1 and TRBJ1-6, with D possibly matching TRBD1 (6 bases). Trimming left V 3 bases short and J 2 bases short, with 11 bases between. Germline V gene lookup returns CDR1 MNHNS and CDR2 SASEGT. This CDR3 region has 16 residues.

This chain links TRBV6-2 or TRBV6-3 with TRBJ2-7, with TRBD1 identical over 12 bases. From germline, CDR1 is MNHEY and CDR2 SVGEGT. J was trimmed by 2 bases and V by 4 bases; bases with no gene match: 0. This CDR3 spans 14 amino acids. CDR3 amino acids: CASSWDRGPYEQYF. Here the CDR3 DNA reads TGTGCCAGCAGTTGGGACAGGGGGCCCTACGAGCAGTACTTC.

The chain combines TRBV11-2 with TRBJ2-7, with TRBD1 matching 10 bases. The ends lost 0 bases at V and 7 bases at J; junction bases unmatched: 6. The length of the CDR3 is 15 residues. CDR1 is SGHAT and CDR2 is FQNNGV in the germline V gene. In DNA, the CDR3 is TGTGCCAGCAGCTTAGACCGACAGGGGGCTGGTGAGCAGTACTTC. Translated: CASSLDRQGAGEQYF.